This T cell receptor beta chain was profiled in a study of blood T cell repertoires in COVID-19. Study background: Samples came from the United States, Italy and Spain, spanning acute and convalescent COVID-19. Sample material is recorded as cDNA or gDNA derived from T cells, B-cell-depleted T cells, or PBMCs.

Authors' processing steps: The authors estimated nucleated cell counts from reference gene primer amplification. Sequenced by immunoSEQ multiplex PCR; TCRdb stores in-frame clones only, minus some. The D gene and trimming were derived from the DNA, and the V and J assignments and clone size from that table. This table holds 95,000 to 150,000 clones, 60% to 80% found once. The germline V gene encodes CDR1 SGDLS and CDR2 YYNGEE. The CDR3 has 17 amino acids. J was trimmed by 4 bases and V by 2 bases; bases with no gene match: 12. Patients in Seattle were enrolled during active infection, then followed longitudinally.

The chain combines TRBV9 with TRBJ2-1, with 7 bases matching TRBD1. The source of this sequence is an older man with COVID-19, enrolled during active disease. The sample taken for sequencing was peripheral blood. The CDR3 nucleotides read TGTGCCAGCAGCGTCCAGATGGACAGGAGCTATTACAATGAGCAGTTCTTC. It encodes CASSVQMDRSYYNEQFF.